This T cell receptor (beta chain) is from a study of blood T cell repertoires in COVID-19. Overall study context: Sites across the United States, Italy and Spain contributed samples from acute and convalescent COVID-19.

Germline V gene data show CDR1 as SGHNT and CDR2 as YENEEA. V dropped 0 bases and J dropped 8; count of bases not matched to a gene: 7. The CDR3 totals 16 residues. In the authors' methods: Using reference gene primer amplification, nucleated cell counts were estimated. Data came from immunoSEQ multiplex PCR; TCRdb stores just in-frame clones and leaves some out. The V and J calls and clone size come from that table; D and trimming were worked out from the DNA. The sample lists around 340,000 clones; less than 90% were seen once. Recruited during active infection, patients (from Seattle) were subsequently followed longitudinally.

The source material was peripheral blood. This TCR was recovered from a woman in her fifties or sixties with COVID-19, enrolled during active disease. The V gene is TRBV11-3, the J gene TRBJ1-4; 9 bases match TRBD1. Here the CDR3 DNA reads TGTGCCAGCAGCTTAGATCGAGGACAGGGGTGGGAAAAACTGTTTTTT. Its translation: CASSLDRGQGWEKLFF. Full variable domain (outside the CDR3, taken from reference TRBV11-3 and TRBJ1-4): EAGVVQSPRYKIIEKKQPVAFWCNPISGHNTLYWYLQNLGQGPELLIRYENEEAVDDSQLPKDRFSAERLKGVDSTLKIQPAELGDSAVYLCASSLDRGQGWEKLFFGSGTQLSVL.